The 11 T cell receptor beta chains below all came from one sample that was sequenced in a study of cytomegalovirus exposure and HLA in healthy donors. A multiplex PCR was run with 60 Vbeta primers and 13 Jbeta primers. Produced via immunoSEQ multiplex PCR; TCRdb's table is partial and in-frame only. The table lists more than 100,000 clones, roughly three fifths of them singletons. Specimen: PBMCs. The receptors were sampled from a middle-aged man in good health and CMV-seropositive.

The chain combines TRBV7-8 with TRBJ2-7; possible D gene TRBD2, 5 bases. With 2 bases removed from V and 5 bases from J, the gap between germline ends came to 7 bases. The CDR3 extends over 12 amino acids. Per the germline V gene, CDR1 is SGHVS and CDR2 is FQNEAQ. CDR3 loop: CASSLWRDEQYF. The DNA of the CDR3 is TGTGCCAGCAGCTTATGGCGGGACGAGCAGTACTTC.

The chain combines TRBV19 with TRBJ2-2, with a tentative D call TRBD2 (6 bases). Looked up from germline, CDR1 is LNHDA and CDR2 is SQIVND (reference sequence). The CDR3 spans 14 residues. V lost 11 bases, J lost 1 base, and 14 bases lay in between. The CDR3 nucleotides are TGTGCCCTATCCGACGGGGGGAACACCGGGGAGCTGTTTTTT. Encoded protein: CALSDGGNTGELFF.

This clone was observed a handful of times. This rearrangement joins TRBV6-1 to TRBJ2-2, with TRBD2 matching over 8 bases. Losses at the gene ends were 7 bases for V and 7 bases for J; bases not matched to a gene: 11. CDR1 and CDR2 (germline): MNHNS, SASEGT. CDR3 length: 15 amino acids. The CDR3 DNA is TGTGCCAGCATCACCTTCGGGGGGGCGGGCGGGGAGCTGTTTTTT. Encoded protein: CASITFGGAGGELFF.

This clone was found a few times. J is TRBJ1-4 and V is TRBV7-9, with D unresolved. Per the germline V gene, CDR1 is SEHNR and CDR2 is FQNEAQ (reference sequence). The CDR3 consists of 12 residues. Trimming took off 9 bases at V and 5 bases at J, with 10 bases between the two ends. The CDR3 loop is CASRRENEKLFF. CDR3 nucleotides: TGTGCCAGTAGACGGGAAAATGAAAAACTGTTTTTT.

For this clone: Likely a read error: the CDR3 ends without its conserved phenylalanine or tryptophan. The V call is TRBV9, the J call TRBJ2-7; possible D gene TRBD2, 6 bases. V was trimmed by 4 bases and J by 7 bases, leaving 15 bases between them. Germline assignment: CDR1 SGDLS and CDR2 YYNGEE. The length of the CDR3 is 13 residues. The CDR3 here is CASSTGLLGEQYL. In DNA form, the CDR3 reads TGTGCCAGCAGCACTGGACTACTCGGGGAGCAGTACCTC.

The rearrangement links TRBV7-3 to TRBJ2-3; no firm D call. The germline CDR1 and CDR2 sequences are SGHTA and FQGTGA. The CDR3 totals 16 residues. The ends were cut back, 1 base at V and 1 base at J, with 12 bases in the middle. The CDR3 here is CASSLKAYEGTDTQYF. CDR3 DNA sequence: TGTGCCAGCAGCTTAAAGGCCTACGAGGGCACAGATACGCAGTATTTT.

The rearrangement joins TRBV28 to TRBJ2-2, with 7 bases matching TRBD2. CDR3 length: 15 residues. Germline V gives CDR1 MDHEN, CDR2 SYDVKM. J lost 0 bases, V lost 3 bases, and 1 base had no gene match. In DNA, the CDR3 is TGTGCCAGCAGTTTGGCGGGAGCGAACACCGGGGAGCTGTTTTTT. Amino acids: CASSLAGANTGELFF.

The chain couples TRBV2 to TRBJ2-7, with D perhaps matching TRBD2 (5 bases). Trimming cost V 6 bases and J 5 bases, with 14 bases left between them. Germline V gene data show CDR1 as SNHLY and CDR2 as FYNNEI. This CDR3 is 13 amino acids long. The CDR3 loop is CASRWSEANEQYF. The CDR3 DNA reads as TGTGCCAGCAGGTGGTCGGAGGCCAACGAGCAGTACTTC.

The CDR3 coding sequence is TGTGCCAGCAGTTACAGACAGTTAGGCACAGATACGCAGTATTTT. Its protein product is CASSYRQLGTDTQYF. This chain connects TRBV6-5 to TRBJ2-3; possible D gene TRBD1, 5 bases. V lost 2 bases and J 1 base, leaving 10 bases between the germline ends. Germline V gene lookup returns CDR1 MNHEY and CDR2 SVGAGI. The CDR3 runs to 15 residues.

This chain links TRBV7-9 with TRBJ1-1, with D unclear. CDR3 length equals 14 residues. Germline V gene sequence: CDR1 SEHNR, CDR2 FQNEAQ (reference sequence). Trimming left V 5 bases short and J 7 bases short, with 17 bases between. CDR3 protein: CASSINPLAGEAFF. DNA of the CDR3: TGTGCCAGCAGCATAAATCCCCTGGCGGGTGAAGCTTTCTTT.

The DNA for the CDR3 is TGTGCCAGCAGTGAGCAGGGGACCAACACCGGGGAGCTGTTTTTT. Translation gives CASSEQGTNTGELFF. The chain has TRBV2 and TRBJ2-2; possibly TRBD1 for D (6 bases). The CDR3 runs to 15 residues. Trimming took 3 bases from V and 2 from J, leaving 10 bases between them. CDR1 SNHLY and CDR2 FYNNEI come from the germline V gene.